These 28 T cell receptor beta chains came from one sample sequenced in a study of CD8 T cells in Susac syndrome. Reverse transcription used roughly 0.5 to 1 ug RNA and random hexamers. MiXCR, applied by TCRdb to the immunoSEQ multiplex PCR reads, yields one record per CDR3 protein. The sample shows tens of thousands of distinct CDR3 sequences, roughly 95% of them seen only once. The sequencing sample was made of CD8+ T cells from PBMCs. The receptors come from a human donor with Susac syndrome.

The chain has TRBV7-9 and TRBJ2-5; D is possibly TRBD1 or TRBD2 (6 bases each). V was trimmed by 2 bases and J by 5 bases, leaving 18 bases between them. The CDR3 is 16 residues long. Per germline, CDR1 SEHNR and CDR2 FQNEAQ (reference sequence). The CDR3 protein is CASSLSGAPLRETQYF. The CDR3, as DNA: TGTGCCAGCAGCTTATCGGGGGCGCCGTTGAGGGAGACCCAGTACTTC.

V and J are TRBV15 and TRBJ2-2; 12 bases are shared with TRBD2. Per the germline V gene, CDR1 is LNHNV and CDR2 is YYDKDF (reference sequence). With V trimmed by 7 bases and J by 3 bases, 3 bases remained unmatched. The CDR3 length is 15 residues. The CDR3 loop reads CATTRLAGDTGELFF. Written as DNA, the CDR3 is TGTGCCACCACCCGACTAGCGGGGGACACCGGGGAGCTGTTTTTT.

The V and J genes are TRBV4-1 and TRBJ2-7; the match to TRBD1 covers 7 bases. Germline CDR1 MGHRA, CDR2 YSYEKL. After removal of 4 bases from V and 5 bases from J, the junction contained 11 bases not matched to a gene. The CDR3 runs to 15 residues. CDR3 loop: CASSPAGTVTDEQYF. CDR3 coding DNA: TGCGCCAGCAGCCCTGCCGGGACAGTTACCGACGAGCAGTACTTC.

The chain recombines TRBV5-1 with TRBJ1-1; 9 positions agree with TRBD1. CDR3 length: 14 residues. Germline V CDR1 and CDR2: SGHRS, YFSETQ. V lost 3 bases and J lost 4; bases outside the gene matches: 4. This chain's CDR3 is CASSWTGDGTEAFF. The CDR3, as DNA: TGCGCCAGCAGCTGGACAGGGGACGGCACTGAAGCTTTCTTT.

This chain links TRBV7-9 with TRBJ1-4; D not resolved. V dropped 5 bases and J dropped 0 bases, with 7 bases sitting between them. Per germline, CDR1 SEHNR and CDR2 FQNEAQ (reference sequence). The CDR3 is made up of 14 amino acids. CDR3 DNA sequence: TGTGCCAGCAGCGAGGTCTCAACTAATGAAAAACTGTTTTTT. It encodes CASSEVSTNEKLFF.

The gene calls are TRBV2 and TRBJ2-1; no reliable D call. The CDR3 loop spans 12 amino acids. The germline gives CDR1 SNHLY, CDR2 FYNNEI. Trimming removed 7 bases at V and 7 bases at J, with 11 bases between. The CDR3 nucleotides read TGTGCCAGCACTGGGGTTGGTAATGAGCAGTTCTTC. It encodes CASTGVGNEQFF.

This sequence joins TRBV7-3 and TRBJ2-5; 7 nucleotides line up with TRBD2. V trimming: 5 bases; J trimming: 5 bases; junction bases outside the gene matches: 8. Germline loops: CDR1 SGHTA, CDR2 FQGTGA. The CDR3 runs to 14 residues. The CDR3 coding sequence is TGTGCCAGCAGCCTCAGCGGGGCGGGGGAGACCCAGTACTTC. Protein sequence: CASSLSGAGETQYF.

This clonotype has a single count. The chain combines TRBV23-1 with TRBJ2-1; weak D call: TRBD2 (5 bases). TRBV23-1 is known as an ORF, though its function is uncertain. This CDR3 contains 14 residues. V was shortened by 2 bases and J by 7 bases, with 12 bases between the two germline ends. CDR3 region: CASSQKISGNEQFF. CDR3 DNA: TGCGCCAGCAGTCAAAAGATCTCGGGGAATGAGCAGTTCTTC.

The chain combines TRBV28 with TRBJ2-7; 8 positions agree with TRBD1. The CDR3 covers 15 residues. Germline CDR1 reads MDHEN; CDR2 reads SYDVKM. Unmatched junction bases numbered 14, after V lost 10 bases and J lost 3 bases. CDR3 DNA: TGTGCCACCATTTTGGAGGGCACAGGGGGCTACGAGCAGTACTTC. It is translated as CATILEGTGGYEQYF.

This clonotype appeared once. This chain connects TRBV5-6 to TRBJ2-5, with D uncertain. Germline V gene sequence: CDR1 SGHDT, CDR2 YYEEEE. CDR3 length equals 15 residues. V lost 2 bases, J lost 0 bases, and 11 bases lay in between. CDR3 sequence reads: CASSLGREYQETQYF. The CDR3 nucleotides are TGTGCCAGCAGCTTAGGCCGAGAGTACCAAGAGACCCAGTACTTC.

This clonotype was detected only once. The rearrangement links TRBV4-3 to TRBJ2-3, with D maybe TRBD2 (6 bases). The germline CDR1 and CDR2 sequences are LGHNA and YSLEER. V was pared by 0 bases and J by 1 base, with 11 bases between. CDR3 size: 16 residues. The CDR3 is CASSQETGLGTDTQYF. CDR3 nucleotides: TGCGCCAGCAGCCAAGAAACGGGACTGGGCACAGATACGCAGTATTTT.

The chain combines TRBV29-1 with TRBJ2-7, with TRBD2 identical over 11 bases. V lost 3 bases to trimming and J lost 2 bases; unmatched junction nucleotides: 9. Germline V CDR1 and CDR2: SQVTM, ANQGSEA. The CDR3 runs 16 residues. As DNA, the CDR3 is TGCAGCGTTGAGGGTGCGGCTAGCGGGGGGACCTACGAGCAGTACTTC. Translated, it gives CSVEGAASGGTYEQYF.

The gene calls are TRBV14 and TRBJ2-1, with D hard to call. V lost 6 bases to trimming and J lost 0 bases, with 12 bases between them. This CDR3 has 15 residues. Germline V gene data show CDR1 as SGHDN and CDR2 as FVKESK. The CDR3: CASRPLPSSYNEQFF. Here the CDR3 DNA reads TGTGCCAGCAGACCACTACCTAGCTCCTACAATGAGCAGTTCTTC.

V and J are TRBV13 and TRBJ2-5; D might be TRBD1 (6 bases). This CDR3 has 17 amino acids. Germline V lookup: CDR1 PRHDT, CDR2 FYEKMQ (reference sequence). V was clipped by 4 bases and J by 1 base, with 19 bases between them. CDR3 in amino acids: CASSSQPRGVGQETQYF. In nucleotides, the CDR3 is TGTGCCAGCAGCTCCCAACCCAGGGGAGTTGGCCAAGAGACCCAGTACTTC.

The sample holds one count of this clonotype. This sequence joins TRBV6-5 and TRBJ1-2; possibly TRBD1 for D (5 bases). Trimming shortened V by 1 base and J by 5 bases, and 23 bases separated the two germline ends. The CDR3 sequence is 18 residues long. The germline gives CDR1 MNHEY, CDR2 SVGAGI. This chain's CDR3 is CASSYFSPLFGGDYGYTF. The CDR3 region has the DNA TGTGCCAGCAGTTACTTTTCGCCCCTTTTTGGAGGGGATTATGGCTACACCTTC.

J is TRBJ1-1 and V is TRBV6-5; no clear D. The CDR3 is made up of 14 amino acids. V was shortened by 2 bases and J by 5 bases, with 12 bases between the two germline ends. From germline, CDR1 is MNHEY and CDR2 SVGAGI. CDR3 protein: CASSYTEGRTEAFF. CDR3 sequence (DNA): TGTGCCAGCAGTTACACGGAGGGAAGAACTGAAGCTTTCTTT.

The chain couples TRBV5-1 to TRBJ2-3, with D hard to call. The ends were cut back, 7 bases at V and 7 bases at J, with 10 bases in the middle. The CDR3 runs 11 residues. Germline V gene data show CDR1 as SGHRS and CDR2 as YFSETQ. DNA of the CDR3: TGCGCCAGCCGGGCGGAGAATACGCAGTATTTT. This sequence encodes CASRAENTQYF.

The rearrangement uses TRBV12-3 or TRBV12-4 and TRBJ1-1; the D is unclear. CDR3 size: 13 residues. Trimming shortened V by 6 bases and J by 1 base, and 9 bases separated the two germline ends. As DNA, the CDR3 is TGTGCCAGCAGCCCTACAGAGAACACTGAAGCTTTCTTT. Protein product: CASSPTENTEAFF.

The gene calls are TRBV12-3 or TRBV12-4 and TRBJ2-1; 11 nucleotides match TRBD2. This CDR3 spans 15 amino acids. The V segment lost 4 bases and the J segment 6 bases; nucleotides outside the gene matches: 5. The CDR3 region is CASSSSGGTLNEQFF. The CDR3 DNA reads as TGTGCCAGCAGTTCTAGCGGGGGGACCCTCAATGAGCAGTTCTTC.

V usage is TRBV9 and J usage is TRBJ1-1; no clear D gene. CDR1 is SGDLS and CDR2 is YYNGEE in the germline V gene. This CDR3 spans 15 amino acids. Trimming stripped 0 bases from V and 4 bases from J, with 13 bases between. CDR3 protein: CASSVGWYDGTEAFF. The CDR3 coding sequence is TGTGCCAGCAGCGTAGGTTGGTACGATGGCACTGAAGCTTTCTTT. The complete variable domain, with remaining parts taken from reference TRBV9 and TRBJ1-1, reads DSGVTQTPKHLITATGQRVTLRCSPRSGDLSVYWYQQSLDQGLQFLIQYYNGEERAKGNILERFSAQQFPDLHSELNLSSLELGDSALYFCASSVGWYDGTEAFFGQGTRLTVV.

This clonotype has just a few counts. DNA of the CDR3: TGTGCCAGTAGTATTGCGATGAACTACGAGCAGTACTTC. It is translated as CASSIAMNYEQYF. The chain has TRBV19 and TRBJ2-7; no firm D call. The V and J ends lost 3 bases and 3 bases respectively, with 9 bases between them. The CDR3 runs to 13 residues. The germline CDR1 and CDR2 sequences are LNHDA and SQIVND (reference sequence).

This CDR3 is CASSERGRAAYQETQYF. In DNA, the CDR3 is TGTGCCAGCAGTGAACGGGGGCGGGCGGCGTACCAAGAGACCCAGTACTTC. J is TRBJ2-5 and V is TRBV2; the D gene could be TRBD1 or TRBD2 (6 bases each). Looked up from germline, CDR1 is SNHLY and CDR2 is FYNNEI. This CDR3 region has 17 residues. V dropped 2 bases and J dropped 0 bases, with 16 bases sitting between them. Full variable domain (outside the CDR3, taken from reference TRBV2 and TRBJ2-5): EPEVTQTPSHQVTQMGQEVILRCVPISNHLYFYWYRQILGQKVEFLVSFYNNEISEKSEIFDDQFSVERPDGSNFTLKIRSTKLEDSAMYFCASSERGRAAYQETQYFGPGTRLLVL.

The gene calls are TRBV5-1 and TRBJ1-1; D not certain. This CDR3 region has 13 residues. Trimming pared 4 bases from V and 11 bases from J, leaving 18 bases between. Germline values: CDR1 SGHRS, CDR2 YFSETQ. The CDR3 region has the DNA TGCGCCAGCAGCACCGACTCGGGGATCGGGGCTTTCTTT. This gives the protein CASSTDSGIGAFF.

The chain employs TRBV6-5 and TRBJ1-5; D possibly corresponds to TRBD1 (6 bases). The CDR3 extends over 13 amino acids. V lost 6 bases and J lost 6, with 12 bases in between. Germline V gene sequence: CDR1 MNHEY, CDR2 SVGAGI. The DNA of the CDR3 is TGTGCCAGCAGCACGACAGGTACTCAGCCCCAGCATTTT. Protein product: CASSTTGTQPQHF.

The chain has TRBV19 and TRBJ1-2, with TRBD1 as a possible D gene (5 bases). The germline CDR1 and CDR2 sequences are LNHDA and SQIVND (reference sequence). V dropped 0 bases and J dropped 5 bases, with 13 bases sitting between them. This CDR3 comprises 15 residues. This CDR3 reads CASSIDFPGLYGYTF. The CDR3, as DNA: TGTGCCAGTAGTATAGATTTTCCGGGGCTATATGGCTACACCTTC. Full variable domain (remainder filled in from reference TRBV19 and TRBJ1-2): DGGITQSPKYLFRKEGQNVTLSCEQNLNHDAMYWYRQDPGQGLRLIYYSQIVNDFQKGDIAEGYSVSREKKESFPLTVTSAQKNPTAFYLCASSIDFPGLYGYTFGSGTRLTVV.

The chain is built from TRBV28 and TRBJ2-3, with 7 bases aligning to TRBD2. The germline CDR1 and CDR2 sequences are MDHEN and SYDVKM. Trimming took 3 bases from V and 3 from J; bases not matched to a gene: 3. This CDR3 region has 14 residues. CDR3 in DNA: TGTGCCAGCAGTTTCGTAGCGGGTACAGATACGCAGTATTTT. Its translation: CASSFVAGTDTQYF.

The rearrangement joins TRBV28 to TRBJ2-6, with a weak D call TRBD2 (5 bases). The CDR3 sequence is 15 residues long. Germline values: CDR1 MDHEN, CDR2 SYDVKM. The ends were cut back, 6 bases at V and 2 bases at J, with 11 bases in the middle. The CDR3 protein is CASSKRGTGANVLTF. The CDR3 bases are TGTGCCAGCAGCAAACGGGGAACTGGGGCCAACGTCCTGACTTTC.

V is TRBV28 and J is TRBJ2-5; D is undetermined. Trimming removed 6 bases at V and 4 bases at J, with 15 bases between. In germline, CDR1 is MDHEN, CDR2 SYDVKM. The CDR3 runs 14 residues. CDR3: CASSLQLGLETQYF. The CDR3 DNA follows: TGTGCCAGCAGCTTACAATTGGGGTTAGAGACCCAGTACTTC.